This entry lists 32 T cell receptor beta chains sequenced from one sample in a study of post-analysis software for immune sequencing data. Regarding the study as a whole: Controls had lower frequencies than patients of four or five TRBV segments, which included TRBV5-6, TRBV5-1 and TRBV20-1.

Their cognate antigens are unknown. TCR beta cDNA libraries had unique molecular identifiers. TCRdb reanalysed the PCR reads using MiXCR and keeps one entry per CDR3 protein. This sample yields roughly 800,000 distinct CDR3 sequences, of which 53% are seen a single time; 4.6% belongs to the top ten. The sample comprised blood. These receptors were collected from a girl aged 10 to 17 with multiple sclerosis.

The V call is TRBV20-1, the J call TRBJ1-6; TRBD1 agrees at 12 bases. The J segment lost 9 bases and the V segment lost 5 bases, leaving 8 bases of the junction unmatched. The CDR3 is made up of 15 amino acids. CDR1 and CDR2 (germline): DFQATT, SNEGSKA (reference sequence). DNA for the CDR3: TGCAGTGCTTGGGACAGGGGGCTATCAATTTCACCCCTCCACTTT. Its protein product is CSAWDRGLSISPLHF.

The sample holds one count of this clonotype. The CDR3 loop is CASSYGLGQYEQYF. The DNA for the CDR3 is TGTGCCAGCAGTTATGGCCTCGGGCAATACGAGCAGTACTTC. The rearrangement joins TRBV6-2 or TRBV6-3 to TRBJ2-5, with no clear D. TRBJ2-7 matches the DNA end more closely, so the J call is doubtful. From germline, CDR1 is MNHEY and CDR2 SVGEGT. CDR3 length: 14 residues.

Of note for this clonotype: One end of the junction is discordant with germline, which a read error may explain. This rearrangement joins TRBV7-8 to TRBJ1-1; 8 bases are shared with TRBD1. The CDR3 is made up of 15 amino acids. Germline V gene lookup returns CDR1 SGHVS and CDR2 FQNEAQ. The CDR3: CASSLLWDRNIEAFF. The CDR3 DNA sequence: TGTGCCAGCAGCTTACTCTGGGACAGGAACATTGAAGCTTTCTTT.

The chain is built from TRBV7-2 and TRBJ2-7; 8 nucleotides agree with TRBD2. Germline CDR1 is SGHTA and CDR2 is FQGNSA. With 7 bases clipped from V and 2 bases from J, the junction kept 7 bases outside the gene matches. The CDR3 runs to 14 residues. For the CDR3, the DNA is TGTGCCAGCACCCCGCTTAGCGGGACCTACGAGCAGTACTTC. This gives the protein CASTPLSGTYEQYF.

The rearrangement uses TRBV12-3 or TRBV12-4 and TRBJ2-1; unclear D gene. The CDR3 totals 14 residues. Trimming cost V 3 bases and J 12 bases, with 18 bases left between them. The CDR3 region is CASSFRNIIRGQFF. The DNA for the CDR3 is TGTGCCAGCAGTTTTAGAAATATAATCAGAGGGCAGTTCTTC.

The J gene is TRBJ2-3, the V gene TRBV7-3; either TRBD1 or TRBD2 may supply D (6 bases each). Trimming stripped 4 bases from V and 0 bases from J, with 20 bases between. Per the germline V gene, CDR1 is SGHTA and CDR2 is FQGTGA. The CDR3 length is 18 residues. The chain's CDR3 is CASSSTGVTGASTDTQYF. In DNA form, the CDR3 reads TGTGCCAGCAGCTCAACGGGGGTGACAGGCGCTAGCACAGATACGCAGTATTTT.

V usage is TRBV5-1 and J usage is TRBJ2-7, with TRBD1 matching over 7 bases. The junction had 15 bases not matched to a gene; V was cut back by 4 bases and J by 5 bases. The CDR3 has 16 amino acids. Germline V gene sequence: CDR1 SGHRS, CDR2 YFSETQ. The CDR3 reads CASSTEEWTGYNEQYF. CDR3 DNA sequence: TGCGCCAGCAGCACTGAAGAATGGACAGGTTACAACGAGCAGTACTTC. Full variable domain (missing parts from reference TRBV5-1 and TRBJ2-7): KAGVTQTPRYLIKTRGQQVTLSCSPISGHRSVSWYQQTPGQGLQFLFEYFSETQRNKGNFPGRFSGRQFSNSRSEMNVSTLELGDSALYLCASSTEEWTGYNEQYFGPGTRLTVT.

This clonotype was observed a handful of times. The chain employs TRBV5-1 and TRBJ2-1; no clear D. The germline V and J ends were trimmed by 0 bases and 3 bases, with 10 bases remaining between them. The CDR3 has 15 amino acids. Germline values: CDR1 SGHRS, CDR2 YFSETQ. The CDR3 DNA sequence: TGCGCCAGCAGCTTGGGGGCAGATTTCTACAATGAGCAGTTCTTC. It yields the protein CASSLGADFYNEQFF.

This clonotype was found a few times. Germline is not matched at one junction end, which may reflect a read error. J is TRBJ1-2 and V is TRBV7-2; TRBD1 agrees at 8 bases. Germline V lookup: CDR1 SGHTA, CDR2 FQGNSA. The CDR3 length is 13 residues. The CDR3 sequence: CASSPGTGLGYTF. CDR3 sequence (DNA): TGTGCCAGCAGCCCCGGGACAGGTTTAGGCTACACTTTC.

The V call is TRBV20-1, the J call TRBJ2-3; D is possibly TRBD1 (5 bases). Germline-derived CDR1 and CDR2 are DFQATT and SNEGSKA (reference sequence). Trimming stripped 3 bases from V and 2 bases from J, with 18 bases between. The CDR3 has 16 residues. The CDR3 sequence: CSASAGFVTNTDTQYF. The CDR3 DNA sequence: TGCAGTGCTAGCGCAGGGTTCGTGACGAACACAGATACGCAGTATTTT.

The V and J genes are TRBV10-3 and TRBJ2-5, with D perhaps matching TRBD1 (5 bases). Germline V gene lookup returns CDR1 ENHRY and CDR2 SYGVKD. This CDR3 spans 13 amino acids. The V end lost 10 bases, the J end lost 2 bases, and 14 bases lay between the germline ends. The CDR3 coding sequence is TGTGCCAGCCGAAACGACAGACAAGAGACCCAGTACTTC. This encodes CASRNDRQETQYF.

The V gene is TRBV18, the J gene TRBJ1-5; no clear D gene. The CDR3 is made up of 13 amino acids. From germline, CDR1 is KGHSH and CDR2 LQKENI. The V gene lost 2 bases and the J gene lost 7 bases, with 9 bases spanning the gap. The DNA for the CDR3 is TGTGCCAGCTCACCATTGGAAGGACAGCCCCAGCATTTT. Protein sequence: CASSPLEGQPQHF.

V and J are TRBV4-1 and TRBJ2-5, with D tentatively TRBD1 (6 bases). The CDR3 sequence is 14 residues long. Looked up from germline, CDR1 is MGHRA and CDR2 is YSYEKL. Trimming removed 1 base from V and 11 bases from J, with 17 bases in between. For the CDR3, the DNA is TGCGCCAGCAGCCAAGTGTTCAGGGGAAGGGGGCAGTACTTC. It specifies CASSQVFRGRGQYF.

CDR3 DNA: TGTGCCAGCAGCCCTGGACAGGACAAGCAGTACTTC. This codes for CASSPGQDKQYF. This chain links TRBV12-3 or TRBV12-4 with TRBJ2-5; TRBD1 aligns across 7 bases. After removal of 6 bases from V and 11 bases from J, the junction contained 9 bases not matched to a gene. The CDR3 has 12 amino acids.

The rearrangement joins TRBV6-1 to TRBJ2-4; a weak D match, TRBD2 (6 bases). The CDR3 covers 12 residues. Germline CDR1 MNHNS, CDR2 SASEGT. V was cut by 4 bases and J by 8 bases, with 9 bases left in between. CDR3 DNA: TGTGCCAGCAGTGTCGGGGGTGACATTCAGTACTTC. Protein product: CASSVGGDIQYF.

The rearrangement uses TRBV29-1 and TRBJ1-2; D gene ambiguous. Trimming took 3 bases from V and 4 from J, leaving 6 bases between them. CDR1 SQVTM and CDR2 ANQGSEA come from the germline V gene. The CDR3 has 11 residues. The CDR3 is CSVDGLYGYTF. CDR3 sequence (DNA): TGCAGCGTTGACGGACTCTATGGCTACACCTTC.

The CDR3 spells CAISDRGSGANVLTF. CDR3 DNA sequence: TGTGCCATCAGTGACAGGGGGTCTGGGGCCAACGTCCTGACTTTC. The rearrangement links TRBV10-3 to TRBJ2-6, with 7 positions matching TRBD1. CDR1 is ENHRY, CDR2 SYGVKD, per germline. V lost 3 bases, J lost 1 base, and 0 bases stayed unmatched. CDR3 length: 15 residues.

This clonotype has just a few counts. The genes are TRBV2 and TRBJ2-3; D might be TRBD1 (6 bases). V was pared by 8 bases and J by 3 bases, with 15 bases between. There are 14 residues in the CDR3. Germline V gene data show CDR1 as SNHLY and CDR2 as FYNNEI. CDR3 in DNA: TGTGCCAGCCTAATCGGCAGGGGAACAGATACGCAGTATTTT. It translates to CASLIGRGTDTQYF.

DNA for the CDR3: TGTGCCAGCAGCGTAGGAGGTCGTGGGACAGCCCTCTACGAGCAGTACTTC. Protein product: CASSVGGRGTALYEQYF. The rearrangement links TRBV9 to TRBJ2-7; TRBD1 agrees at 7 bases. The junction had 12 bases not matched to a gene; V was cut back by 0 bases and J by 3 bases. The CDR3 totals 17 residues. CDR1 SGDLS and CDR2 YYNGEE come from the germline V gene.

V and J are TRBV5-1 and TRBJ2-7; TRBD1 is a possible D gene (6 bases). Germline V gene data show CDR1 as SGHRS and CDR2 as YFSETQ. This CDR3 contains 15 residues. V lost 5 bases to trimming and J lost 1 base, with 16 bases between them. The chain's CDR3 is CASRTGQQSSYEQYF. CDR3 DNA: TGCGCCAGCAGGACGGGACAACAGAGTTCCTACGAGCAGTACTTC.

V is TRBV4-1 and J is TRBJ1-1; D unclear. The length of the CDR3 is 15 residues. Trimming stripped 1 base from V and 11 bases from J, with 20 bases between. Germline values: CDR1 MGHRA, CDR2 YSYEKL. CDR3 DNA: TGCGCCAGCAGCCAAGGAGCCGTTTTGGGCAGAGAGGCTTTCTTT. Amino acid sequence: CASSQGAVLGREAFF.

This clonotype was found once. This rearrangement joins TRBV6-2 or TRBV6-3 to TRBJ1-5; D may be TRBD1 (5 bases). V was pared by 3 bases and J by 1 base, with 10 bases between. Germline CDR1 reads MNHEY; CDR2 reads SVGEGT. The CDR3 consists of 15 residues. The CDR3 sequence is CASSYGEGSNQPQHF. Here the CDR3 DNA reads TGTGCCAGCAGTTATGGTGAGGGGAGCAATCAGCCCCAGCATTTT.

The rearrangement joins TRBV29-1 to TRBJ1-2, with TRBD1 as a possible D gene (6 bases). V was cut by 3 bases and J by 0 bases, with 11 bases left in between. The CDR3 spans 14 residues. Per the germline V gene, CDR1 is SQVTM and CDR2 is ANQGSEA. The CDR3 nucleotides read TGCAGCGTTGATGGACAGCGCTCTAACTATGGCTACACCTTC. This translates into CSVDGQRSNYGYTF.

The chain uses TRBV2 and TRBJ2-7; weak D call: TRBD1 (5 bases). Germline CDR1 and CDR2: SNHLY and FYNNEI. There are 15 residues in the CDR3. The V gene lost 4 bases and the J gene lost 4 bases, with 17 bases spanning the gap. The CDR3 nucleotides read TGTGCCAGCAGTGTCGTCAGGCCAAGGGGTTACGAGCAGTACTTC. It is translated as CASSVVRPRGYEQYF.

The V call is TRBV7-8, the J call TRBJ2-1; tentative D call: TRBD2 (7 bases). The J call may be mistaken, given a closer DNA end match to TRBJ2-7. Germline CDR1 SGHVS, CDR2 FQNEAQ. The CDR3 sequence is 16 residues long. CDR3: CASSSREGGDYNEQYF. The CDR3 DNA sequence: TGTGCCAGCAGTTCGAGGGAGGGGGGGGACTACAATGAGCAGTACTTC.

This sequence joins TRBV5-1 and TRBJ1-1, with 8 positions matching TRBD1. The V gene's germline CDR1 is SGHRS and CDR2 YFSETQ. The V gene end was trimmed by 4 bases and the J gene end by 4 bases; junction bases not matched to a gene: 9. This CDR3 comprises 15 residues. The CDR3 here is CASSPGQGRGTEAFF. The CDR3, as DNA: TGCGCCAGCAGCCCCGGACAGGGACGGGGCACTGAAGCTTTCTTT.

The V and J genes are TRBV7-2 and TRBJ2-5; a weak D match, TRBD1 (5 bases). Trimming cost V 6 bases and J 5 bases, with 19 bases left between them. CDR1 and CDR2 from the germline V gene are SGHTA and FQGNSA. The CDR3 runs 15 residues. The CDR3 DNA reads TGTGCCAGCAGAAGGCAAACAGGAGCCGGGGAGACCCAGTACTTC. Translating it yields CASRRQTGAGETQYF.

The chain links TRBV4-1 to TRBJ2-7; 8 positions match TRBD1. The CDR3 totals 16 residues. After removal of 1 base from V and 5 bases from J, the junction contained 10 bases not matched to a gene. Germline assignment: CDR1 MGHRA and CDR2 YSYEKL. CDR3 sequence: CASSQGHTGGVDEQYF. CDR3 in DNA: TGCGCCAGCAGCCAAGGACATACAGGGGGTGTCGACGAGCAGTACTTC.

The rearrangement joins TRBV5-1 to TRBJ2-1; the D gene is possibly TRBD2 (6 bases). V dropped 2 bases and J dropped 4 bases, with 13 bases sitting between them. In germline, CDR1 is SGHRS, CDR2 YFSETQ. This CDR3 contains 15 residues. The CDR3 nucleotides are TGCGCCAGCAGCTTAGACGTAGCGGATTACAATGAGCAGTTCTTC. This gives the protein CASSLDVADYNEQFF. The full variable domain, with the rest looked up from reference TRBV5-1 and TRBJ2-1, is KAGVTQTPRYLIKTRGQQVTLSCSPISGHRSVSWYQQTPGQGLQFLFEYFSETQRNKGNFPGRFSGRQFSNSRSEMNVSTLELGDSALYLCASSLDVADYNEQFFGPGTRLTVL.

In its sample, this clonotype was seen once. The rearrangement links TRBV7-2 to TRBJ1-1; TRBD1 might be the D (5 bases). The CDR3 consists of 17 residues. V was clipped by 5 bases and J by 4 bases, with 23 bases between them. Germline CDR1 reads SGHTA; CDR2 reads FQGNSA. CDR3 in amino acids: CASSQVATVRRGTEAFF. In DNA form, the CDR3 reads TGTGCCAGCAGCCAGGTCGCGACAGTAAGAAGGGGCACTGAAGCTTTCTTT.

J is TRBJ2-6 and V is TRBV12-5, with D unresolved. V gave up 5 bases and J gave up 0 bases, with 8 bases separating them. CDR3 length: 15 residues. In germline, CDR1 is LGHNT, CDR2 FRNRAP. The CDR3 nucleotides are TGTGCTAGTGGTCGAATCCTCTCTGGGGCCAACGTCCTGACTTTC. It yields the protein CASGRILSGANVLTF.

CDR3 DNA sequence: TGTGCCATTATGCCCCGACAGGGGGCATTGATTGGACAGTTCTTC. The encoded protein is CAIMPRQGALIGQFF. This chain links TRBV28 with TRBJ2-1; 10 bases align to TRBD1. Germline-derived CDR1 and CDR2 are MDHEN and SYDVKM. There are 15 residues in the CDR3. V lost 10 bases to trimming and J lost 13 bases; unmatched junction nucleotides: 19.